Listed below are T cell receptor beta chains from one sample, sequenced in a study of blood T cell repertoires in COVID-19. TCRdb's table, derived via immunoSEQ multiplex PCR, lists solely in-frame clones and lacks some. The table records under 50,000 clones, 80% to 95% of them present only once. Specimen: peripheral blood. These receptors were collected from a man aged 55 to 70 with COVID-19, enrolled during active disease. Both conserved end residues are part of each CDR3. A D gene is named only where the DNA matches it firmly. Expanded clones get a size class; other rows say once, few or many, or leave the size out.

d_call	clone_size	j_call	v_call	cdr3_nt	cdr3_aa
.	.	TRBJ1-1	TRBV4-1	TGCGCCAGCAGCCCCGCAGGCCAGGGGAATACTGAAGCTTTCTTT	CASSPAGQGNTEAFF
.	.	TRBJ2-4	TRBV18	TGTGCCAGCTCACCACCGTTGCACAGAAACATTCAGTACTTC	CASSPPLHRNIQYF
TRBD2	.	TRBJ2-2	TRBV4-2	TGTGCCAGCAGCCGTCTACTTAGCGGGGGGGCCGGGGGCACCGGGGAGCTGTTTTTT	CASSRLLSGGAGGTGELFF
TRBD1	.	TRBJ1-6	TRBV5-4	TGTGCCAGCAGCGAAGACAGGGTAAATTCACCCCTCCACTTT	CASSEDRVNSPLHF
TRBD2	once	TRBJ2-1	TRBV24-1	TGTGCCACCGGAGCGGGAGGAAATGAGCAGTTCTTC	CATGAGGNEQFF
.	.	TRBJ1-4	TRBV5-1	TGCGCCAGCAGCACCGACGGCAGCGGCAATGAAAAACTGTTTTTT	CASSTDGSGNEKLFF
TRBD1	.	TRBJ1-6	TRBV27	TGTGCCAGCAGCCGACAGGGTTTCGGTTCACCCCTCCACTTT	CASSRQGFGSPLHF
TRBD2	.	TRBJ2-1	TRBV28	TGTGCCAGCAGTTCTACCGGGACTAGCGGATACAATGAGCAGTTCTTC	CASSSTGTSGYNEQFF
.	.	TRBJ2-3	TRBV15	TGTGCCACCAGCAAAGGGGGCGGGGCCGGCACAGATACGCAGTATTTT	CATSKGGGAGTDTQYF
TRBD1	.	TRBJ1-5	TRBV10-3	TGTGCCATCAGTGGGGACAGTAGCAATCAGCCCCAGCATTTT	CAISGDSSNQPQHF
TRBD1	.	TRBJ1-1	TRBV5-1	TGCGCCAGCAGCGGGGACAGGGGGAGGAACACTGAAGCTTTCTTT	CASSGDRGRNTEAFF
.	.	TRBJ1-1	TRBV29-1	TGCAGCGCTTCCATCTCGACAGATACGAACACTGAAGCTTTCTTT	CSASISTDTNTEAFF
TRBD1	.	TRBJ2-7	TRBV7-2	TGTGCCAGCAGCTTGAGTCAGGGGGCAAACGAGCAGTACTTC	CASSLSQGANEQYF
.	.	TRBJ2-7	TRBV15	TGTGCCACCAGCAGAGAATCGAGAGAGCAGTACTTC	CATSRESREQYF
.	.	TRBJ2-1	TRBV2	TGTGCCAGCAGTGCTCTAGGAGAGCAGTTCTTC	CASSALGEQFF
.	.	TRBJ1-1	TRBV5-1	TGCGCCAGCAGCTTAAGACAGTCCAACACTGAAGCTTTCTTT	CASSLRQSNTEAFF
.	.	TRBJ2-4	TRBV5-1	TGCGCCAGCAGCTTGGTAGGGCCCCCAGGGGTGGGAAACATTCAGTACTTC	CASSLVGPPGVGNIQYF
TRBD1	once	TRBJ2-1	TRBV19	TGTGCCAGTAGTCCATATCAACAGGGGCCTTACTACAATGAGCAGTTCTTC	CASSPYQQGPYYNEQFF
.	.	TRBJ2-2	TRBV4-1	TGCGCCAGCAGCCAACCCAGGGGACAGAACACCGGGGAGCTGTTTTTT	CASSQPRGQNTGELFF
.	.	TRBJ1-5	TRBV18	TGTGCCAGCTCGCTTGGAGACCAGCCCCAGCATTTT	CASSLGDQPQHF
.	.	TRBJ1-1	TRBV30	TGTGCCTGGATAATTTCCTTCGGGGGGATCGGGACTGAAGCTTTCTTT	CAWIISFGGIGTEAFF
.	.	TRBJ1-2	TRBV2	TGTGCCAGCAACGAAGGTGCCAGCGGACGTGGCTACACCTTC	CASNEGASGRGYTF
TRBD2	.	TRBJ2-1	TRBV5-8	TGTGCCAGCAGCTTTTCTCAAGTTAGCGGGAGAGGTGAGCAGTTCTTC	CASSFSQVSGRGEQFF
.	.	TRBJ1-2	TRBV9	TGTGCCAGCAGCGTAGATCTGACACCCTCGGACGGGGACTATGGCTACACCTTC	CASSVDLTPSDGDYGYTF
.	.	TRBJ2-5	TRBV28	TGTGCCAGCAGCGGTCTAGCGCAAGAGACCCAGTACTTC	CASSGLAQETQYF
.	.	TRBJ2-7	TRBV7-9	TGTGCCAGCAGCTTAGACAGGAGCTCCTACGAGCAGTACTTC	CASSLDRSSYEQYF
TRBD2	.	TRBJ2-1	TRBV13	TGTGCCAGCAGCTTAGTGGGTCCCGGGAGGGCCCACAATGAGCAGTTCTTC	CASSLVGPGRAHNEQFF
TRBD2	.	TRBJ2-7	TRBV28	TGTGCCAGCAGTTTGACTAGCGGGGCCTACGAGCAGTACTTC	CASSLTSGAYEQYF
.	.	TRBJ1-5	TRBV6-5	TGTGCCAGCAGCGCAAACTCAAATCAGCCCCAGCATTTT	CASSANSNQPQHF
TRBD1	.	TRBJ1-4	TRBV19	TGTGCCAGTCGGCCAGGGGGTAATGAAAAACTGTTTTTT	CASRPGGNEKLFF
TRBD1	.	TRBJ2-3	TRBV27	TGTGCCAGCAGTCGACTACGGACAGGGGGCACAGATACGCAGTATTTT	CASSRLRTGGTDTQYF
TRBD1	few	TRBJ2-1	TRBV29-1	TGCAGCGTTGGGACAGGTTCCTACAATGAGCAGTTCTTC	CSVGTGSYNEQFF
.	.	TRBJ2-2	TRBV5-8	TGTGCCAGCAGCAACGCGCGAACTAGCTTTTCTTTCACCGGGGAGCTGTTTTTT	CASSNARTSFSFTGELFF
TRBD2	.	TRBJ2-2	TRBV7-2	TGTGCCAGACGGCCGGCTAGCGGGGGAGGAGGGGAGCTGTTTTTT	CARRPASGGGGELFF
.	.	TRBJ2-4	TRBV11-1	TGTGCCAGCTCTGTCGAGGCGGACAAAAACATTCAGTACTTC	CASSVEADKNIQYF
TRBD1	.	TRBJ1-6	TRBV27	TGTGCCAGCAGTACTAGACAGGGGACGCATTCACCCCTCCACTTT	CASSTRQGTHSPLHF
TRBD2	.	TRBJ2-7	TRBV7-2	TGTGCCAGCAGCTTCCCAGGGACTAGCGGGAATGACGAGCAGTACTTC	CASSFPGTSGNDEQYF
TRBD1	.	TRBJ2-2	TRBV6-1	TGTGCCAGCAGTGAAGCGGGACAGGGAGGGACCGGGGAGCTGTTTTTT	CASSEAGQGGTGELFF
.	.	TRBJ1-4	TRBV3-1/TRBV3-2	TGTGCCAGCAGCCTGTGGACAGTTGCTAATGAAAAACTGTTTTTT	CASSLWTVANEKLFF
.	.	TRBJ2-4	TRBV18	TGTGCCAGCTCACCAGGGGCGCGGAACATTCAGTACTTC	CASSPGARNIQYF
.	.	TRBJ1-5	TRBV10-2	TGCGCCACCCGACAGGGCAATCAGCCCCAGCATTTT	CATRQGNQPQHF
.	once	TRBJ1-1	TRBV18	TGTGCCAGCTCTTCAAGACTAGAAGCTTTCTTT	CASSSRLEAFF
TRBD2	.	TRBJ2-7	TRBV6-5	TGTGCCAGCAGGCCGGGACGGGGGGCCTACGAGCAGTACTTC	CASRPGRGAYEQYF
.	.	TRBJ2-1	TRBV28	TGTGCCAGCAGATTAGGCGGGACGCGAAGGTCTGAGCAGTTCTTC	CASRLGGTRRSEQFF
TRBD1	.	TRBJ2-2	TRBV5-1	TGCGCCAGCAGCGCACGAGGGGGCATGGGAGACACCGGGGAGCTGTTTTTT	CASSARGGMGDTGELFF
TRBD2	.	TRBJ2-5	TRBV3-1/TRBV3-2	TGTGCCAGCAGTTTCGGGGGGAGAGGGCAAGAGACCCAGTACTTC	CASSFGGRGQETQYF
.	.	TRBJ1-2	TRBV7-2	TGTGCCAGCAGCTCCGGCCGGGGGGCGATGAACTATGGCTACACCTTC	CASSSGRGAMNYGYTF
.	.	TRBJ1-1	TRBV5-4	TGTGCCAGCAGCTACGACAAGAACACTGAAGCTTTCTTT	CASSYDKNTEAFF
.	.	TRBJ1-5	TRBV30	TGTGCCTGGAGTCTGGTTGGCGGTCAGCCCCAGCATTTT	CAWSLVGGQPQHF
.	.	TRBJ2-1	TRBV4-2	TGTGCCAGCAGCCAACCCTTCAATGAGCAGTTCTTC	CASSQPFNEQFF
.	.	TRBJ1-1	TRBV6-5	TGTGCCAGCAGTTACTCGTGGCAGGGTAACACTGAAGCTTTCTTT	CASSYSWQGNTEAFF
.	.	TRBJ1-1	TRBV30	TGTGCCTGGATCCGGGGGAGAATGAACACTGAAGCTTTCTTT	CAWIRGRMNTEAFF
TRBD2	.	TRBJ2-2	TRBV5-4	TGTGCCAGCAGAAAATTGACTAGCGGGAGTAACACCGGGGAGCTGTTTTTT	CASRKLTSGSNTGELFF
.	.	TRBJ1-2	TRBV7-9	TGTGCCAGCAGCTTTGCGGCGGGAGAGGAGGGTGGCTACACCTTC	CASSFAAGEEGGYTF
TRBD1	.	TRBJ2-3	TRBV3-1/TRBV3-2	TGTGCCAGCAGCCTGCACCGGGACAGGGGGCATGATACGCAGTATTTT	CASSLHRDRGHDTQYF
TRBD2	.	TRBJ2-7	TRBV15	TGTGCCACCAGCAGAGGGGGGACTAGCGGGAACGAGCAGTACTTC	CATSRGGTSGNEQYF
.	.	TRBJ1-4	TRBV5-1	TGCGCCAGCAGCTTGGAAGTACAGGGCAATGAAAAACTGTTTTTT	CASSLEVQGNEKLFF